This record covers a single T cell receptor beta chain. The data were produced by immunoSEQ multiplex PCR, yet TCRdb's version contains in-frame clones alone and is incomplete. The sample includes some 10,000 clones. This entry belongs to a study of synovial regulatory T cells in juvenile arthritis. This clonotype was sampled from a donor younger than 30 with juvenile idiopathic arthritis. Specimen: Treg cells from blood. Subset indicated: remaining (HLA-DR-negative) circulating blood Treg cells.

This chain's CDR3 is CASSPSDRGIGAFF. The J gene is TRBJ1-1, the V gene TRBV18; the D call of TRBD1 rests on TCRdb alone, since no DNA is present to check it. Germline V gene lookup returns CDR1 KGHSH and CDR2 LQKENI. CDR3 size: 14 residues. The DNA sequence is not available.